This TCR beta chain was profiled in a study of technical replicates of blood from a few donors (TCRdb year 2017). As regards this clone: The antigen this receptor binds is unknown. No quality values exist for individual bases; no much larger clone is one base distant.

The library came from the immunoSEQ multiplex PCR assay. TCRdb limited this immuneACCESS table to in-frame rearrangements with V and J called. A share of clones is missing; checked studies link under half to unresolved V genes, and the rest is unexplained. The sample contains around 75,000 clones, around 90% of them found a single time. The ten largest account for approximately 0.27% of the sample. V gives up 3 bases and J gives up 2 bases, and the segment between their germline ends measures 3 bases. The CDR3 contains 11 residues, cysteine and phenylalanine counted. Only the CDR3 DNA stays, 33 bases, in frame from base 1. CDR1 and CDR2, per the germline V gene, are SGHRS and YFSETQ.

The chain was built from TRBV5-1 and TRBJ2-7; no D gene call is confident. The sequence derives from a human donor in good health. The sample was T cells isolated from PBMCs. The sequenced DNA: TGCGCCAGCAGCTCAGCCTACGAGCAGTACTTC. Its translation reads: CASSSAYEQYF.